Following are 29 T cell receptor beta chains from one sample sequenced in a study of T cells in Graves' hyperthyroidism and ophthalmopathy. TCR beta CDR3 regions were amplified from RNA. RT-PCR in the first round (using the HTBI primer set) targeted the TCR CDR3. MiXCR was run by TCRdb on the multiplex PCR reads, yielding one entry per CDR3 protein. The sample includes roughly 800,000 distinct CDR3 sequences, over 35% seen only once; the top ten take 7% to 10%. Sequencing was performed on blood. The origin of the receptors is a young man with Graves' hyperthyroidism.

The J gene is TRBJ2-3, the V gene TRBV15; D gene ambiguous. V gave up 5 bases and J gave up 4 bases, with 7 bases separating them. Per the germline V gene, CDR1 is LNHNV and CDR2 is YYDKDF (reference sequence). CDR3 size: 12 residues. The CDR3 here is CATSQHADTQYF. The CDR3 region has the DNA TGTGCCACCAGCCAACATGCAGATACGCAGTATTTT.

This chain connects TRBV11-2 to TRBJ1-4; tentative D call: TRBD1 (6 bases). The CDR3 length is 14 residues. CDR1 and CDR2 from the germline V gene are SGHAT and FQNNGV. Trimming pared 7 bases from V and 8 bases from J, leaving 17 bases between. CDR3 in amino acids: CASTMGGAGEKLFF. The CDR3 DNA reads as TGTGCCAGCACCATGGGGGGCGCCGGGGAAAAACTGTTTTTT. Combining the CDR3 with reference TRBV11-2 and TRBJ1-4 gives the whole variable domain EAGVAQSPRYKIIEKRQSVAFWCNPISGHATLYWYQQILGQGPKLLIQFQNNGVVDDSQLPKDRFSAERLKGVDSTLKIQPAKLEDSAVYLCASTMGGAGEKLFFGSGTQLSVL.

On this clonotype: Possible read error: a much larger clone is one base away. The rearrangement links TRBV7-6 to TRBJ2-2, with 7 nucleotides matching TRBD1. CDR3 length: 15 residues. V dropped 4 bases and J dropped 2; count of bases not matched to a gene: 4. The germline V gene has CDR1 SGHVS and CDR2 FNYEAQ. The CDR3 protein is CASSSTGSNTGELFF. The CDR3 nucleotides read TGTGCCAGCAGCTCGACAGGGTCCAACACCGGGGAGCTGTTTTTT.

This clonotype has ten or more counts. The J gene is TRBJ1-1, the V gene TRBV5-1, with 7 bases aligning to TRBD1. CDR3 length: 13 residues. Germline assignment: CDR1 SGHRS and CDR2 YFSETQ. With V trimmed by 4 bases and J by 6 bases, 6 bases remained unmatched. CDR3 bases: TGCGCCAGCAGCATTCCCGGGACAGCTGAAGCTTTCTTT. This encodes CASSIPGTAEAFF.

This clonotype was detected ten times or more. The J gene is TRBJ1-6, the V gene TRBV15, with D possibly matching TRBD1 (5 bases). Trimming pared 5 bases from V and 8 bases from J, leaving 19 bases between. Germline lookup yields CDR1 LNHNV and CDR2 YYDKDF (reference sequence). The CDR3 covers 16 residues. This chain's CDR3 is CATSLPTDGWDSPLHF. The CDR3, as DNA: TGTGCCACCAGCCTCCCGACAGACGGGTGGGATTCACCCCTCCACTTT.

The rearrangement links TRBV29-1 to TRBJ2-2, with 10 nucleotides matching TRBD1. Germline-derived CDR1 and CDR2 are SQVTM and ANQGSEA. J gave up 6 bases and V 7 bases, and 20 bases lay outside the gene matches. The CDR3 spans 18 residues. The CDR3 coding sequence is TGCAGCGCTCTCCTCCGGGACAGGGGAACTCACTTCCCCGGGGAGCTGTTTTTT. Translating it yields CSALLRDRGTHFPGELFF.

This clonotype was seen at least ten times. The rearrangement uses TRBV10-3 and TRBJ2-7; D may be TRBD1 or TRBD2 (5 bases each). The CDR3 contains 15 residues. Germline values: CDR1 ENHRY, CDR2 SYGVKD. Trimming took 7 bases from V and 5 from J, leaving 21 bases between them. The CDR3 region has the DNA TGTGCCATCACTAAACAGGTCCCACCCGGGGACGAGCAGTACTTC. Its translation: CAITKQVPPGDEQYF.

A word on this clonotype: It may be a read error: a sequence one base away is much more abundant. The rearrangement joins TRBV5-1 to TRBJ1-2; D perhaps matches TRBD1 (5 bases). Trimming removed 3 bases at V and 8 bases at J, with 17 bases between. CDR3 length equals 14 residues. Germline loops: CDR1 SGHRS, CDR2 YFSETQ. The CDR3 protein is CASSSRAIEDGYTF. In DNA, the CDR3 is TGCGCCAGCAGCTCCAGGGCGATCGAGGACGGCTACACCTTC.

This chain joins TRBV10-3 and TRBJ2-5; a possible D gene is TRBD2 (5 bases). V dropped 3 bases and J dropped 9 bases, with 17 bases sitting between them. The germline V gene has CDR1 ENHRY and CDR2 SYGVKD. The length of the CDR3 is 14 residues. CDR3 nucleotide sequence: TGTGCCATCAGTGACGGGATTTGGAATCAGCCCCAGTACTTC. Translating it yields CAISDGIWNQPQYF.

The chain combines TRBV16 with TRBJ1-6; TRBD1 agrees at 7 bases. The CDR3 loop spans 14 amino acids. Looked up from germline, CDR1 is KGHSY and CDR2 is FQNENV. The trim removed 3 bases at V and 9 bases at J, leaving 5 bases unmatched. The CDR3 DNA reads TGTGCCAGCAGCCAGTCAGGGGGTCGTTCACCCCTCCACTTT. It translates to CASSQSGGRSPLHF.

This clonotype was detected many times. J is TRBJ2-7 and V is TRBV20-1; 11 nucleotides match TRBD1. Trimming at V came to 6 bases and at J to 3 bases, leaving 7 bases not matched to a gene. In germline, CDR1 is DFQATT, CDR2 SNEGSKA (reference sequence). The CDR3 sequence is 14 residues long. In nucleotides, the CDR3 is TGCAGTGCCCCGCGCGGGACAGGGGGCTACGAGCAGTACTTC. It translates to CSAPRGTGGYEQYF.

In this sample, this clonotype turned up many times. The J gene is TRBJ1-4, the V gene TRBV9; 8 positions agree with TRBD1. CDR1 is SGDLS and CDR2 is YYNGEE in the germline V gene. V gave up 5 bases and J gave up 8 bases; unmatched junction bases: 5. CDR3 size: 13 residues. The CDR3 loop is CASSRQGTEKLFF. In DNA form, the CDR3 reads TGTGCCAGCAGTCGACAGGGGACGGAAAAACTGTTTTTT.

This clonotype was counted a few times. V and J are TRBV5-1 and TRBJ1-1; TRBD1 aligns across 7 bases. V dropped 2 bases and J dropped 5; count of bases not matched to a gene: 6. Germline V gene sequence: CDR1 SGHRS, CDR2 YFSETQ. The CDR3 is 14 residues long. CDR3 in amino acids: CASSFKGARTEAFF. In DNA, the CDR3 is TGCGCCAGCAGCTTCAAGGGGGCGCGGACTGAAGCTTTCTTT.

The sample holds a few counts of this clonotype. V gene TRBV7-9 combines with J gene TRBJ2-7; D uncertain. Germline-derived CDR1 and CDR2 are SEHNR and FQNEAQ (reference sequence). V dropped 4 bases and J dropped 2 bases, with 12 bases sitting between them. The CDR3 runs 14 residues. The CDR3 DNA sequence: TGTGCCAGCAGCTCTGCGTTGGGCCCCTACGAGCAGTACTTC. Translated: CASSSALGPYEQYF.

This clonotype was found once. The chain recombines TRBV9 with TRBJ1-2; D remains unclear. Germline-derived CDR1 and CDR2 are SGDLS and YYNGEE. The length of the CDR3 is 14 residues. The V and J ends lost 0 bases and 4 bases respectively, with 10 bases between them. DNA for the CDR3: TGTGCCAGCAGCGTAGAGGGATTGGGCTATGGCTACACCTTC. Translated, it gives CASSVEGLGYGYTF.

The rearrangement joins TRBV29-1 to TRBJ1-1, with D perhaps TRBD1 (6 bases). The V gene lost 8 bases and the J gene lost 4 bases, with 11 bases spanning the gap. The CDR3 has 11 amino acids. Looked up from germline, CDR1 is SQVTM and CDR2 is ANQGSEA. This CDR3 reads CSSTGSTEAFF. In nucleotides, the CDR3 is TGCAGCTCCACAGGGAGCACTGAAGCTTTCTTT. Full variable domain (remainder filled in from reference TRBV29-1 and TRBJ1-1): SAVISQKPSRDICQRGTSLTIQCQVDSQVTMMFWYRQQPGQSLTLIATANQGSEATYESGFVIDKFPISRPNLTFSTLTVSNMSPEDSSIYLCSSTGSTEAFFGQGTRLTVV.

This clonotype has a single count. The CDR3 DNA follows: TGTGCCAGTAGTATAGGAGCCGACGAGCAGTACTTC. Translating gives CASSIGADEQYF. The chain couples TRBV19 to TRBJ2-7; D is ambiguous. Germline V gene data show CDR1 as LNHDA and CDR2 as SQIVND (reference sequence). CDR3 size: 12 residues. V was shortened by 1 base and J by 5 bases, with 6 bases between the two germline ends. Looking up the rest from reference TRBV19 and TRBJ2-7 gives the full variable domain: DGGITQSPKYLFRKEGQNVTLSCEQNLNHDAMYWYRQDPGQGLRLIYYSQIVNDFQKGDIAEGYSVSREKKESFPLTVTSAQKNPTAFYLCASSIGADEQYFGPGTRLTVT.

The genes are TRBV28 and TRBJ1-5; possible D gene TRBD1, 5 bases. The CDR3 sequence is 16 residues long. Germline V lookup: CDR1 MDHEN, CDR2 SYDVKM. The V end lost 6 bases, the J end lost 7 bases, and 22 bases lay between the germline ends. CDR3 amino acids: CASSIPGTSKLQPQHF. In DNA form, the CDR3 reads TGTGCCAGCAGCATACCAGGGACCTCTAAGTTACAGCCCCAGCATTTT.

The chain employs TRBV5-6 and TRBJ2-2; D is ambiguous. Germline loops: CDR1 SGHDT, CDR2 YYEEEE. V was pared by 4 bases and J by 6 bases, with 7 bases between. The CDR3 runs 12 residues. Here the CDR3 DNA reads TGTGCCAGCAGCATGTCCCCCGGGGAGCTGTTTTTT. It translates to CASSMSPGELFF.

To note about this clonotype: One end of the junction fails to match germline, which may point to a read error. The chain uses TRBV7-9 and TRBJ2-7; D gene uncertain. Germline V gene sequence: CDR1 SEHNR, CDR2 FQNEAQ (reference sequence). This CDR3 is built from 12 residues. CDR3 loop: CASTSRPYEQNF. CDR3 in DNA: TGTGCCAGCACGTCCCGTCCCTACGAGCAGAACTTC.

This clonotype was observed once. The V call is TRBV11-2, the J call TRBJ2-5, with 7 bases aligning to TRBD2. The ends lost 4 bases at V and 5 bases at J; junction bases unmatched: 10. From germline, CDR1 is SGHAT and CDR2 FQNNGV. The CDR3 is made up of 15 amino acids. The chain's CDR3 is CASSSYLRGEETQYF. The DNA of the CDR3 is TGTGCCAGCAGCTCTTATCTCCGGGGGGAGGAGACCCAGTACTTC. Full variable domain (missing parts from reference TRBV11-2 and TRBJ2-5): EAGVAQSPRYKIIEKRQSVAFWCNPISGHATLYWYQQILGQGPKLLIQFQNNGVVDDSQLPKDRFSAERLKGVDSTLKIQPAKLEDSAVYLCASSSYLRGEETQYFGPGTRLLVL.

The V gene is TRBV9, the J gene TRBJ2-7, with 12 bases aligning to TRBD1. Germline V gene sequence: CDR1 SGDLS, CDR2 YYNGEE. Trimming cost V 1 base and J 4 bases; bases outside gene matches: 9. The CDR3 extends over 17 amino acids. This CDR3 is CASSVQGQGASLYEQYF. For the CDR3, the DNA is TGTGCCAGCAGCGTACAGGGACAGGGGGCTTCGTTGTACGAGCAGTACTTC. Combining the CDR3 with reference TRBV9 and TRBJ2-7 gives the whole variable domain DSGVTQTPKHLITATGQRVTLRCSPRSGDLSVYWYQQSLDQGLQFLIQYYNGEERAKGNILERFSAQQFPDLHSELNLSSLELGDSALYFCASSVQGQGASLYEQYFGPGTRLTVT.

This clonotype was detected ten times or more. V is TRBV2 and J is TRBJ2-5; D ambiguous. V was trimmed by 8 bases and J by 5 bases, leaving 21 bases between them. CDR1 and CDR2 (germline): SNHLY, FYNNEI. The CDR3 is made up of 15 amino acids. The DNA for the CDR3 is TGTGCCAGCGCTAGTTTACTGTCAAACGTCGAGACCCAGTACTTC. It codes for CASASLLSNVETQYF.

The rearrangement uses TRBV7-3 and TRBJ1-1; possibly TRBD1 for D (5 bases). The CDR3 runs 14 residues. Per the germline V gene, CDR1 is SGHTA and CDR2 is FQGTGA. V lost 0 bases and J 6 bases, leaving 11 bases between the germline ends. The CDR3 region is CASSLTVWDPEAFF. Here the CDR3 DNA reads TGTGCCAGCAGCTTAACGGTTTGGGACCCTGAAGCTTTCTTT.

Remarks on this clonotype: The junction shows a germline mismatch at one end, possibly a read error. The rearrangement joins TRBV5-1 to TRBJ2-5; D uncertain. CDR1 SGHRS and CDR2 YFSETQ come from the germline V gene. The CDR3 consists of 14 residues. The CDR3 is CASSFNVAGETQYF. In nucleotides, the CDR3 is TGTGCCAGCAGTTTCAATGTCGCTGGAGAGACCCAGTACTTC.

This clonotype was found a few times. This may be a read error, as it is one base from a much larger clone. The rearrangement joins TRBV2 to TRBJ2-6; 8 bases match TRBD2. Germline CDR1 is SNHLY and CDR2 is FYNNEI. The CDR3 covers 16 residues. Losses at the gene ends were 4 bases for V and 2 bases for J; bases not matched to a gene: 4. The CDR3 nucleotides read TGTGCCAGCAGTGCTGAGCGGGAGACTGGGGCCAACGTCCTGACTTTC. It translates to CASSAERETGANVLTF. Supplemented by reference TRBV2 and TRBJ2-6, the full variable domain reads EPEVTQTPSHQVTQMGQEVILRCVPISNHLYFYWYRQILGQKVEFLVSFYNNEISEKSEIFDDQFSVERPDGSNFTLKIRSTKLEDSAMYFCASSAERETGANVLTFGAGSRLTVL.

The chain carries TRBV11-2 and TRBJ2-6; D uncertain. Trimming stripped 5 bases from V and 0 bases from J, with 14 bases between. In germline, CDR1 is SGHAT, CDR2 FQNNGV. The CDR3 extends over 17 amino acids. Here the CDR3 reads CASSQSLANSGANVLTF. CDR3 DNA sequence: TGTGCCAGCAGCCAATCCCTCGCCAACTCTGGGGCCAACGTCCTGACTTTC.

This clonotype was observed a handful of times. At one end, the junction sequence differs from germline, possibly due to a read error. This chain connects TRBV7-9 to TRBJ1-2, with 7 positions matching TRBD1. This CDR3 has 15 residues. Germline values: CDR1 SEHNR, CDR2 FQNEAQ (reference sequence). The CDR3 bases are TGCGCCAGCAGCCAAGTTGGGAACAGGGGCTATGGCTACACCTTC. It codes for CASSQVGNRGYGYTF.

The chain links TRBV19 to TRBJ1-1; 8 bases align to TRBD1. This CDR3 is built from 16 residues. In germline, CDR1 is LNHDA, CDR2 SQIVND (reference sequence). The V segment lost 0 bases and the J segment 5 bases; nucleotides outside the gene matches: 8. CDR3 bases: TGTGCCAGTAGTATAGACCCCGACAGGGGACGAACTGAAGCTTTCTTT. Translated, it gives CASSIDPDRGRTEAFF.